This T cell receptor beta chain was recorded in a study of blood T cell repertoires in COVID-19 (dated by TCRdb to the early 2020s). In the study overall: The collaborator samples originated in the United States, Italy and Spain and spanned the acute and convalescent phases of COVID-19. The sample metadata nearly always contained a de-identified subject ID, COVID-19 status, age in years and sex. The material from the prospective study consisted of cDNA or gDNA derived from T cells, B-cell-depleted T cells, or PBMCs. The samples were drawn from two sources: the first 160 participants of the ongoing ImmuneRACE study, and about 1,300 subjects contributed by 6 global collaborators. Subjects who had been exposed to COVID-19, were actively infected with it, or had recovered from it provided the deeply sampled blood TCRbeta repertoires that made up the dataset. HLA class I and class II types, where available, came from metadata supplied by the sample provider rather than from assay-based typing. The repertoires were released in a freely available public database meant as a resource for research on the immune response to SARS-CoV-2. On the study overall, not on this receptor specifically: The amount of clinical and demographic metadata varied by source and participant and was provided uncurated.

TCRbeta CDR3 regions were amplified from genomic DNA using the immunoSEQ Assay, a bias-controlled multiplex PCR. On the study's bioinformatics: Nucleated cell counts per sample were estimated from amplification of reference gene primers within the assay. To quantify the absolute abundance of each unique TCRbeta CDR3 rearrangement, sequence reads were collapsed and filtered. For each sample, productive Simpson clonality was calculated as the square root of Simpson's diversity index over productive rearrangements. TCRdb carries this immuneACCESS record with in-frame sequences only. Its versions omit some clonotypes, under half of them owing to an unresolved V gene in the studies checked, with the rest unexplained. The V and J calls and clone size are taken from that table; D and trimming were inferred from the DNA. The table for this sample lists about 270,000 clones; 75% to 90% of them were counted only once. Of the sample, roughly 2.3% is held by the ten largest clones.

As for this clone: No antigen is known for it. Base qualities were left out, and no much larger clone turns up one base away. Other DNA sequences within the sample encode an identical CDR3.

Collaborating institutions collected whole blood in K2EDTA tubes following their own protocols. For TCRbeta analysis, collaborator samples were shipped as frozen whole blood, as isolated PBMCs, or as DNA extracted from either sample type. Sequencing input: peripheral blood. The sequence was collected from a man aged 50 to 60 with acute or convalescent COVID-19.

For the CDR3, the sequence is CSVDRNYGYTF. The sequenced DNA: TGCAGCGTTGACAGGAACTATGGCTACACCTTC. The sequence links TRBV29-1 to TRBJ1-2; the D gene assignment is ambiguous. The germline V gene supplies CDR1 SQVTM and CDR2 ANQGSEA. The CDR3 spans 11 residues, from the cysteine through the phenylalanine. Left in the record is the CDR3 DNA by itself, 33 bases read in frame from the first base. Trimming takes 3 bases from V and 2 bases from J, and the germline ends sit 4 bases apart.